A single sample gave rise to the 32 T cell receptor beta chains below, sequenced in a study of T cell responses to AZD1222 COVID-19 vaccine. Repertoires were generated with immunoSEQ multiplex PCR, while TCRdb's copy carries only in-frame clones and drops some. The sample holds about 150,000 clones, about nine tenths seen once. Sequences were derived from peripheral blood, sampled on day 0 of AZD1222 vaccination. These receptors were obtained from an adult in good health.

The rearrangement joins TRBV5-4 to TRBJ2-3; no reliable D call. Per germline, CDR1 SGHNT and CDR2 YYREEE (reference sequence). Trimming pared 3 bases from V and 0 bases from J, leaving 8 bases between. The CDR3 sequence is 14 residues long. The DNA of the CDR3 is TGTGCCAGCAGCTCCCGGTCTAGCACAGATACGCAGTATTTT. Translation gives CASSSRSSTDTQYF.

The rearrangement uses TRBV5-4 and TRBJ2-3, with 7 bases aligning to TRBD1. V lost 4 bases and J lost 0; bases outside the gene matches: 2. The CDR3 runs to 14 residues. Per the germline V gene, CDR1 is SGHNT and CDR2 is YYREEE (reference sequence). CDR3 sequence reads: CASSATGSTDTQYF. The CDR3 DNA is TGTGCCAGCAGCGCGACAGGGAGCACAGATACGCAGTATTTT.

V gene TRBV2 combines with J gene TRBJ2-7, with D possibly TRBD2 on 5 matching bases. This CDR3 comprises 14 residues. CDR1 and CDR2 from the germline V gene are SNHLY and FYNNEI. The CDR3 sequence is CVSQEVQVLGEQYF. In DNA form, the CDR3 reads TGTGTTTCGCAGGAGGTCCAGGTTCTCGGCGAGCAGTACTTC.

The chain is built from TRBV18 and TRBJ1-1; D remains ambiguous. The germline CDR1 and CDR2 sequences are KGHSH and LQKENI. Between the trimmed V and J ends, which lost 5 bases and 5 bases, there was a span of 15 bases. The CDR3 totals 14 residues. The CDR3 DNA reads TGTGCCAGCTCAGCCGGAGGTCTGATAACTGAAGCTTTCTTT. It encodes CASSAGGLITEAFF. Drawing the rest from reference TRBV18 and TRBJ1-1, the complete variable domain is NAGVMQNPRHLVRRRGQEARLRCSPMKGHSHVYWYRQLPEEGLKFMVYLQKENIIDESGMPKERFSAEFPKEGPSILRIQQVVRGDSAAYFCASSAGGLITEAFFGQGTRLTVV.

This clone came up a few times. The chain employs TRBV7-3 and TRBJ2-1, with a weak D call TRBD2 (6 bases). The germline CDR1 and CDR2 sequences are SGHTA and FQGTGA. The V and J ends lost 4 bases and 7 bases respectively, with 17 bases between them. CDR3 length equals 15 residues. The CDR3 bases are TGTGCCAGCAGCTCGACCTCGGGACTTCGGAATGAGCAGTTCTTC. Residues: CASSSTSGLRNEQFF.

The chain recombines TRBV12-3 or TRBV12-4 with TRBJ1-2; D not certain. The CDR3 extends over 13 amino acids. V gave up 3 bases and J gave up 1 base, with 6 bases separating them. The CDR3, as DNA: TGTGCCAGCAGTTTGGGAAATAACTATGGCTACACCTTC. This codes for CASSLGNNYGYTF.

This rearrangement joins TRBV28 to TRBJ2-2; a possible D gene is TRBD2 (5 bases). The germline CDR1 and CDR2 sequences are MDHEN and SYDVKM. V lost 1 base to trimming and J lost 5 bases, with 14 bases between them. This CDR3 region has 16 residues. The CDR3 loop is CASSLLASGNTGELFF. CDR3 nucleotide sequence: TGTGCCAGCAGTTTATTAGCGTCGGGTAATACCGGGGAGCTGTTTTTT.

The rearrangement uses TRBV7-2 and TRBJ2-3; 9 bases are shared with TRBD2. The CDR3 runs 17 residues. The germline V gene encodes CDR1 SGHTA and CDR2 FQGNSA. J gave up 6 bases and V 5 bases, and 15 bases lay outside the gene matches. CDR3 protein: CASSTPSGLAAGDTQYF. The CDR3 bases are TGTGCCAGCAGCACTCCCTCGGGACTAGCCGCCGGGGATACGCAGTATTTT. Together with reference TRBV7-2 and TRBJ2-3, the CDR3 gives the full variable domain: GAGVSQSPSNKVTEKGKDVELRCDPISGHTALYWYRQSLGQGLEFLIYFQGNSAPDKSGLPSDRFSAERTGGSVSTLTIQRTQQEDSAVYLCASSTPSGLAAGDTQYFGPGTRLTVL.

This sequence joins TRBV19 and TRBJ1-2; a possible D gene is TRBD1 (5 bases). Trimming left V 1 base short and J 4 bases short, with 7 bases between. This CDR3 has 13 amino acids. In germline, CDR1 is LNHDA, CDR2 SQIVND (reference sequence). CDR3: CASSIGGIYGYTF. CDR3 sequence (DNA): TGTGCCAGTAGTATAGGGGGGATCTATGGCTACACCTTC.

The chain employs TRBV2 and TRBJ1-5, with 9 bases lining up with TRBD1. V was pared by 7 bases and J by 7 bases, with 8 bases of the junction left unmatched. Germline V gives CDR1 SNHLY, CDR2 FYNNEI. This CDR3 contains 14 residues. This chain's CDR3 is CASNSGQGRQPQHF. The CDR3 nucleotides read TGTGCCAGCAATTCGGGACAGGGAAGGCAGCCCCAGCATTTT.

CDR3 region: CASSVDRGRETQYF. In DNA, the CDR3 is TGTGCCAGCAGCGTCGACAGGGGGCGGGAGACCCAGTACTTC. The V gene is TRBV9, the J gene TRBJ2-5; 10 bases are shared with TRBD1. V gave up 2 bases and J gave up 5 bases; unmatched junction bases: 3. Germline-derived CDR1 and CDR2 are SGDLS and YYNGEE. The CDR3 sequence is 14 residues long. The whole variable domain, remainder taken from reference TRBV9 and TRBJ2-5, is DSGVTQTPKHLITATGQRVTLRCSPRSGDLSVYWYQQSLDQGLQFLIQYYNGEERAKGNILERFSAQQFPDLHSELNLSSLELGDSALYFCASSVDRGRETQYFGPGTRLLVL.

The J gene is TRBJ1-6, the V gene TRBV4-3, with a tentative D call TRBD1 (5 bases). V was clipped by 0 bases and J by 8 bases, with 11 bases between them. The length of the CDR3 is 15 residues. Germline CDR1 LGHNA, CDR2 YSLEER. The CDR3 DNA follows: TGCGCCAGCAGCCAAGATGGGACGGCTTATTCACCCCTCCACTTT. The encoded protein is CASSQDGTAYSPLHF.

This rearrangement joins TRBV19 to TRBJ1-4, with D hard to call. V shed 1 base and J shed 4 bases, with 10 bases lying between them. In germline, CDR1 is LNHDA, CDR2 SQIVND (reference sequence). This CDR3 region has 15 residues. The CDR3 sequence: CASSIVDRGNEKLFF. CDR3 DNA: TGTGCCAGTAGTATAGTCGACCGCGGTAATGAAAAACTGTTTTTT. The full variable domain, rest sourced from reference TRBV19 and TRBJ1-4, is DGGITQSPKYLFRKEGQNVTLSCEQNLNHDAMYWYRQDPGQGLRLIYYSQIVNDFQKGDIAEGYSVSREKKESFPLTVTSAQKNPTAFYLCASSIVDRGNEKLFFGSGTQLSVL.

The chain has TRBV28 and TRBJ1-4, with 7 bases that match TRBD1. The ends lost 6 bases at V and 4 bases at J; junction bases unmatched: 11. CDR3 size: 16 residues. Per germline, CDR1 MDHEN and CDR2 SYDVKM. As DNA, the CDR3 is TGTGCCAGCAGGGGAAGCCGGGACAGACTTAATGAAAAACTGTTTTTT. This sequence encodes CASRGSRDRLNEKLFF.

The chain uses TRBV5-5 and TRBJ1-6; tentative D call: TRBD1 (5 bases). Between the trimmed V and J ends, which lost 0 bases and 3 bases, there was a span of 13 bases. Germline CDR1 is SGHKS and CDR2 is YYEKEE (reference sequence). The CDR3 runs to 17 residues. The CDR3 protein is CASSLEPGSNYNSPLHF. The CDR3 DNA reads as TGTGCCAGCAGCTTGGAGCCAGGGTCGAACTATAATTCACCCCTCCACTTT.

The chain has TRBV2 and TRBJ1-5; D perhaps matches TRBD1 (6 bases). CDR1 and CDR2 (germline): SNHLY, FYNNEI. The CDR3 has 17 amino acids. Trimming removed 8 bases from V and 5 bases from J, with 25 bases in between. CDR3 DNA: TGTGCCAGCCGCCGAACCAAAACAGGGTGGAGTGATCAGCCCCAGCATTTT. Protein: CASRRTKTGWSDQPQHF.

The chain has TRBV5-1 and TRBJ2-7, with 9 bases that match TRBD2. CDR1 is SGHRS, CDR2 YFSETQ, per germline. V lost 4 bases to trimming and J lost 3 bases; unmatched junction nucleotides: 8. The CDR3 sequence is 15 residues long. CDR3 DNA sequence: TGCGCCAGCAGCCGACCGGAGCGGGGGGACTACGAGCAGTACTTC. Translated, it gives CASSRPERGDYEQYF.

The chain combines TRBV15 with TRBJ2-1; 8 bases are a match to TRBD2. V was clipped by 0 bases and J by 4 bases; unmatched bases: 2. This CDR3 spans 15 amino acids. Germline lookup yields CDR1 LNHNV and CDR2 YYDKDF (reference sequence). CDR3 in amino acids: CATSRDRGGYNEQFF. Written as DNA, the CDR3 is TGTGCCACCAGCAGAGATCGGGGGGGATACAATGAGCAGTTCTTC. Drawing the rest from reference TRBV15 and TRBJ2-1, the complete variable domain is DAMVIQNPRYQVTQFGKPVTLSCSQTLNHNVMYWYQQKSSQAPKLLFHYYDKDFNNEADTPDNFQSRRPNTSFCFLDIRSPGLGDTAMYLCATSRDRGGYNEQFFGPGTRLTVL.

The V gene is TRBV7-9, the J gene TRBJ1-1; the D is unclear. The CDR3 is made up of 12 amino acids. Trimming cost V 0 bases and J 4 bases, with 3 bases left between them. Germline V lookup: CDR1 SEHNR, CDR2 FQNEAQ (reference sequence). Here the CDR3 reads CASSLAGTEAFF. The CDR3 DNA follows: TGTGCCAGCAGCTTAGCGGGCACTGAAGCTTTCTTT.

The V call is TRBV30, the J call TRBJ1-3; D not certain. The V gene lost 8 bases and the J gene lost 4 bases, with 9 bases spanning the gap. Germline values: CDR1 GTSNPN, CDR2 SVGIG (reference sequence). The CDR3 sequence is 11 residues long. The CDR3 DNA sequence: TGTGCCCGCCAACAGGGAAACACCATATATTTT. Translating gives CARQQGNTIYF.

This chain links TRBV19 with TRBJ1-1; TRBD1 aligns across 7 bases. The CDR3 sequence is 14 residues long. Per germline, CDR1 LNHDA and CDR2 SQIVND (reference sequence). J gave up 4 bases and V 1 base, and 3 bases lay outside the gene matches. CDR3 DNA: TGTGCCAGTAGTATAGGACAGGGCGTCACTGAAGCTTTCTTT. Amino acid sequence: CASSIGQGVTEAFF.

CDR3 loop: CASHGTYNEQFF. The CDR3 nucleotides read TGTGCCAGCCATGGGACCTACAATGAGCAGTTCTTC. The V and J genes are TRBV6-5 and TRBJ2-1; D remains ambiguous. This CDR3 has 12 amino acids. Between the trimmed V and J ends, which lost 8 bases and 2 bases, there was a span of 7 bases. The V gene's germline CDR1 is MNHEY and CDR2 SVGAGI.

To note about this clone: Distinct nucleotide sequences in the sample also encode this CDR3. The chain employs TRBV9 and TRBJ2-7; 8 bases align to TRBD2. The V segment lost 0 bases and the J segment 0 bases; nucleotides outside the gene matches: 2. Germline V gene lookup returns CDR1 SGDLS and CDR2 YYNGEE. The CDR3 contains 15 residues. The CDR3 protein is CASSVGSGSSYEQYF. For the CDR3, the DNA is TGTGCCAGCAGCGTAGGGAGCGGGAGCTCCTACGAGCAGTACTTC.

This chain connects TRBV3-1 (or the pseudogene TRBV3-2) to TRBJ1-1, with 8 bases aligning to TRBD1. Germline CDR1 is LGHDT and CDR2 is YNNKEL (reference sequence). This CDR3 comprises 16 residues. The V gene end was trimmed by 2 bases and the J gene end by 0 bases; junction bases not matched to a gene: 5. The CDR3 is CASSQSLTGVNTEAFF. The CDR3 bases are TGTGCCAGCAGCCAATCACTGACAGGGGTGAACACTGAAGCTTTCTTT.

The genes are TRBV5-4 and TRBJ2-7; D not resolved. The CDR3 has 14 residues. Germline V lookup: CDR1 SGHNT, CDR2 YYREEE (reference sequence). V gave up 4 bases and J gave up 3 bases, with 14 bases separating them. This CDR3 reads CASSTQDGVYEQYF. The CDR3, as DNA: TGTGCCAGCAGCACCCAGGACGGAGTCTACGAGCAGTACTTC.

The CDR3 loop reads CASSLDLGLAYNEQFF. CDR3 sequence (DNA): TGTGCCAGCAGCTTAGATCTAGGGCTAGCCTACAATGAGCAGTTCTTC. The chain joins TRBV7-8 to TRBJ2-1; no firm D call. V was cut by 1 base and J by 2 bases, with 12 bases left in between. This CDR3 has 16 residues. CDR1 is SGHVS, CDR2 FQNEAQ, per germline. Drawing the rest from reference TRBV7-8 and TRBJ2-1, the complete variable domain is GAGVSQSPRYKVAKRGQDVALRCDPISGHVSLFWYQQALGQGPEFLTYFQNEAQLDKSGLPSDRFFAERPEGSVSTLKIQRTQQEDSAVYLCASSLDLGLAYNEQFFGPGTRLTVL.

V and J are TRBV6-6 and TRBJ1-2; a possible D gene is TRBD1 (6 bases). CDR1 and CDR2 from the germline V gene are MNHNY and SVGAGI (reference sequence). This CDR3 has 13 amino acids. V was cut by 4 bases and J by 5 bases, with 11 bases left in between. In DNA form, the CDR3 reads TGTGCCAGCAGTTCCAGCCAGGGGTATGGCTACACCTTC. Its translation is CASSSSQGYGYTF.

The V and J genes are TRBV13 and TRBJ1-4; D is perhaps TRBD1 (5 bases). The CDR3 is 15 amino acids. Germline CDR1 is PRHDT and CDR2 is FYEKMQ (reference sequence). V gave up 5 bases and J gave up 8 bases, with 18 bases separating them. The CDR3 DNA sequence: TGTGCCAGCAGCACCCCCGGGACGGGACGAGAAAAACTGTTTTTT. Translation gives CASSTPGTGREKLFF.

The chain has TRBV7-2 and TRBJ2-7, with D uncertain. Germline V gene lookup returns CDR1 SGHTA and CDR2 FQGNSA. CDR3 length: 11 amino acids. The ends were cut back, 5 bases at V and 3 bases at J, with 5 bases in the middle. In nucleotides, the CDR3 is TGTGCCAGCAGCCCTCACTACGAGCAGTACTTC. Protein: CASSPHYEQYF.

V is TRBV14 and J is TRBJ2-4; TRBD2 matches 9 bases. The CDR3 is 18 amino acids. Germline trimming cut 0 bases from V and 0 bases from J; bases unmatched to any gene: 6. CDR1 SGHDN and CDR2 FVKESK come from the germline V gene. As DNA, the CDR3 is TGTGCCAGCAGCCAAGATCCTAGCGGGATTATAGCCAAAAACATTCAGTACTTC. Amino acids: CASSQDPSGIIAKNIQYF.

This chain links TRBV14 with TRBJ1-4; 7 bases agree with TRBD1. J lost 8 bases, V lost 5 bases, and 11 bases had no gene match. Looked up from germline, CDR1 is SGHDN and CDR2 is FVKESK. This CDR3 region has 15 residues. The CDR3: CASSTRTGRREKLFF. In DNA, the CDR3 is TGTGCCAGCAGCACGAGGACAGGTCGTCGGGAAAAACTGTTTTTT.

The gene calls are TRBV7-2 and TRBJ2-1, with TRBD1 as a possible D gene (6 bases). In germline, CDR1 is SGHTA, CDR2 FQGNSA. Trimming stripped 5 bases from V and 3 bases from J, with 17 bases between. The CDR3 loop spans 16 amino acids. This CDR3 is CASSPTQGSSYNEQFF. CDR3 DNA: TGTGCCAGCAGCCCAACCCAGGGGTCGAGCTACAATGAGCAGTTCTTC.